This T cell receptor beta chain was recovered during a study of blood T cell repertoires in COVID-19. The wider study: Specimens from acute and convalescent COVID-19 originated in the United States, Italy and Spain. In each case, the material was cDNA or gDNA derived from T cells, B-cell-depleted T cells, or PBMCs.

This table comes from immunoSEQ multiplex PCR, and its TCRdb copy is limited to in-frame clones, with some not included. The table shows some 530,000 clones, with 88% occurring only once. This sequence was found in a woman aged 55 to 70 who had recovered from COVID-19. Specimen: PBMCs or T cells enriched from blood (not recorded which).

CDR3 in amino acids: CASSVEGPNQPQHF. The CDR3 DNA sequence: TGCGCCAGCAGCGTTGAGGGCCCTAATCAGCCCCAGCATTTT. The chain links TRBV5-1 to TRBJ1-5; the D is unclear. This CDR3 region has 14 residues. The germline V gene has CDR1 SGHRS and CDR2 YFSETQ. The V gene lost 4 bases and the J gene lost 4 bases, with 12 bases spanning the gap.